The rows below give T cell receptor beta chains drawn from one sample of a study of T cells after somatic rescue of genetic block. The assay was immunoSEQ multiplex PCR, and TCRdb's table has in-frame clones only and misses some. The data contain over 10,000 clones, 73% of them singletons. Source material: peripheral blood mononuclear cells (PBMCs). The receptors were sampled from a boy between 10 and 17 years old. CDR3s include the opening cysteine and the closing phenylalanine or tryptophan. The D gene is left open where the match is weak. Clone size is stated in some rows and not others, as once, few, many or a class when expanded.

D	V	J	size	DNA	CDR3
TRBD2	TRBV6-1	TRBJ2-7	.	TGTGCCAGCACCGGACTAGCGGGCTACGAGCAGTACTTC	CASTGLAGYEQYF
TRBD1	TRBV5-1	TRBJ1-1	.	TGCGCCAGCAGCTTGGGGGCAGGGGGTTGGAACACTGAAGCTTTCTTT	CASSLGAGGWNTEAFF
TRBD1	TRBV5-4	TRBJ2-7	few	TGTGCTTCCGGGACAGGTCCCTACGAGCAGTACTTC	CASGTGPYEQYF
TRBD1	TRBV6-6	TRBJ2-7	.	TGTGCCAGCAGTTACATATTACAGGGGCCCTCCTACGAGCAGTACTTC	CASSYILQGPSYEQYF
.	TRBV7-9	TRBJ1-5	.	TGTGCCAGCAGCCCTGGGTCCTTTAGCAATCAGCCCCAGCATTTT	CASSPGSFSNQPQHF
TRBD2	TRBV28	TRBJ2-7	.	TGTGCCAGCAGGGGATGGGTGGCGGGGGGTCCCAACGAGCAGTACTTC	CASRGWVAGGPNEQYF
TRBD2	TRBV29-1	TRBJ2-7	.	TGCAGCGTTCGACTAGCGGGGCTATCCTACGAGCAGTACTTC	CSVRLAGLSYEQYF
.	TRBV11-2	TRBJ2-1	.	TGTGCCAGCAGCTTAGTAGGGGTCTACAATGAGCAGTTCTTC	CASSLVGVYNEQFF
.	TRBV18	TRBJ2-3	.	TGTGCCAGCTCACCACCCCGGGTTGAGACAGATACGCAGTATTTT	CASSPPRVETDTQYF
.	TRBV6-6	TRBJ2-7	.	TGTGCCAGCAGTTACCCAGGGTTCGTTCACGAGCAGTACTTC	CASSYPGFVHEQYF
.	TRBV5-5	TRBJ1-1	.	TGTGCCAGCAGCGTTGAACTGCGTTACACTGAAGCTTTCTTT	CASSVELRYTEAFF
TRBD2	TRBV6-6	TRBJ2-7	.	TGTGCCAGCAGCGGACTAGCGGAATCCTACGAGCAGTACTTC	CASSGLAESYEQYF
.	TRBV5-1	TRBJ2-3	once	TGCGCCAGCAGCGGGGGGCAGGCCACAGATACGCAGTATTTT	CASSGGQATDTQYF
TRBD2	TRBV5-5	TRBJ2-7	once	TGTGCCAGCAGCTTAATCGGGGGGTACGAGCAGTACTTC	CASSLIGGYEQYF
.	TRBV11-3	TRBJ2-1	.	TGTGCCAGCAGCTTGGGGGGCCACCACAATGAGCAGTTCTTC	CASSLGGHHNEQFF
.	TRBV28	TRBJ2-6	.	TGTGCCAGCAGTTTTCCCCGCTTGCAGCCCCTCAGGGCCAACGTCCTGACTTTC	CASSFPRLQPLRANVLTF
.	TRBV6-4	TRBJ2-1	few	TGTGCCAGCAGTGAAGAGAGCGGACCTTACCATGAGCAGTTCTTC	CASSEESGPYHEQFF
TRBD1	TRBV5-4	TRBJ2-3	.	TGTGCCAGCAGCTTAACTAGGGGACAGGGTTCAGATACGCAGTATTTT	CASSLTRGQGSDTQYF
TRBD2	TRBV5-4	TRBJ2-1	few	TGTGCCAGCAGCTTCTCGATCAGCGGGGGCACCTACAATGAGCAGTTCTTC	CASSFSISGGTYNEQFF
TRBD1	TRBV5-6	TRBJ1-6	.	TGTGCCAGCAGCATGAGAGACGGGACAGGGAATTCACCCCTCCACTTT	CASSMRDGTGNSPLHF
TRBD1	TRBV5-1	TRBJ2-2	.	TGCGCCAGCAGCCCCCGGGGTAGGGACAGGCCGAACACCGGGGAGCTGTTTTTT	CASSPRGRDRPNTGELFF
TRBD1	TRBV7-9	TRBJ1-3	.	TGTGCCAGCAGCTTAGCTTCCGGGACAGGGATTGGAAACACCATATATTTT	CASSLASGTGIGNTIYF
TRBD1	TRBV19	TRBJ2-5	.	TGTGCCACCGCCGACAGGGGTCGCTTGGAGACCCAGTACTTC	CATADRGRLETQYF